The next 11 T cell receptor beta chains were all read from a single sample in a study of cytomegalovirus exposure and HLA in healthy donors. Data came from immunoSEQ multiplex PCR; TCRdb stores just in-frame clones and leaves some out. The table has around 70,000 clones, approximately 95% seen once. Sample: PBMCs. All receptors derive from a man aged 18 to 29 in good health and CMV-seronegative.

V gene TRBV5-4 combines with J gene TRBJ2-5; perhaps TRBD2 as D (5 bases). V was shortened by 4 bases and J by 5 bases, with 21 bases between the two germline ends. This CDR3 has 16 residues. Per the germline V gene, CDR1 is SGHNT and CDR2 is YYREEE (reference sequence). The CDR3 DNA reads as TGTGCCAGCAGCCCCGGGTTGGTAGCGCATCGGGAGACCCAGTACTTC. This codes for CASSPGLVAHRETQYF.

For the CDR3, the DNA is TGTGCCAGCAGTGGACTAGCGGGGGGGCATGAGCAGTTCTTC. Residues: CASSGLAGGHEQFF. This chain uses TRBV6-1 with TRBJ2-1; the match to TRBD2 covers 14 bases. CDR1 and CDR2 (germline): MNHNS, SASEGT. CDR3 size: 14 residues. The V segment lost 4 bases and the J segment 8 bases; nucleotides outside the gene matches: 1.

The V and J genes are TRBV27 and TRBJ1-4; D perhaps matches TRBD1 (5 bases). Germline CDR1 MNHEY, CDR2 SMNVEV (reference sequence). This CDR3 is built from 19 residues. Trimming cost V 0 bases and J 0 bases, with 17 bases left between them. The CDR3 DNA sequence: TGTGCCAGCAGTTTATCGGGTCAACAGGACCGTGCAACTAATGAAAAACTGTTTTTT. Translation: CASSLSGQQDRATNEKLFF.

CDR3 protein: CASSLAGSGRGSFGGYTF. Here the CDR3 DNA reads TGCGCCAGCAGCTTGGCGGGGTCGGGCAGGGGGTCTTTCGGTGGCTACACCTTC. The gene calls are TRBV5-1 and TRBJ1-2; TRBD1 aligns across 7 bases. CDR3 length equals 18 residues. CDR1 and CDR2 from the germline V gene are SGHRS and YFSETQ. V lost 0 bases to trimming and J lost 7 bases; unmatched junction nucleotides: 18.

This chain uses TRBV7-9 with TRBJ1-5, with D possibly matching TRBD1 (5 bases). Germline V gene data show CDR1 as SEHNR and CDR2 as FQNEAQ (reference sequence). The CDR3 is made up of 15 amino acids. V was shortened by 1 base and J by 7 bases, with 14 bases between the two germline ends. The CDR3 region has the DNA TGTGCCAGCAGCTTAGGAGGACAAAGAGAGCAGCCCCAGCATTTT. This sequence encodes CASSLGGQREQPQHF.

This chain joins TRBV21-1 and TRBJ1-1; the tabulated D call, TRBD1, remains unverified against the DNA. TRBV21-1 is a pseudogene segment. CDR3 length: 17 residues. The chain's CDR3 is CASSPLIAPRGNTEAFF. The CDR3 nucleotides are TGTGCCAGCAGCCCTCTAATCGCCCCCAGGGGGAACACTGAAGCTTTCTTT.

The chain has TRBV18 and TRBJ2-2; the D gene is possibly TRBD2 (6 bases). Germline CDR1 reads KGHSH; CDR2 reads LQKENI. The CDR3 is 15 residues long. V dropped 1 base and J dropped 4 bases, with 10 bases sitting between them. The CDR3 loop reads CASSPRQEGTGELFF. The CDR3 DNA reads TGTGCCAGCTCACCACGGCAGGAGGGCACCGGGGAGCTGTTTTTT.

The chain employs TRBV9 and TRBJ1-3, with a weak D call TRBD1 (6 bases). Germline V gene data show CDR1 as SGDLS and CDR2 as YYNGEE. Trimming took off 3 bases at V and 0 bases at J, with 10 bases between the two ends. The length of the CDR3 is 15 residues. The DNA for the CDR3 is TGTGCCAGCAGCGCACAGGGTGCCTCTGGAAACACCATATATTTT. Protein: CASSAQGASGNTIYF.

The chain is built from TRBV6-6 and TRBJ2-1; D is perhaps TRBD2 (5 bases). The CDR3 has 15 amino acids. V gave up 5 bases and J gave up 8 bases, with 19 bases separating them. Germline V gene data show CDR1 as MNHNY and CDR2 as SVGAGI (reference sequence). In DNA, the CDR3 is TGTGCCAGCAGTCTATGGGGATCTCGGGATGATGAGCAGTTCTTC. It specifies CASSLWGSRDDEQFF.

Notes on this clone: Distinct nucleotide sequences in the sample also encode this CDR3. The rearrangement joins TRBV7-3 to TRBJ1-2; maybe TRBD1 (5 bases). Per germline, CDR1 SGHTA and CDR2 FQGTGA. Between the trimmed V and J ends, which lost 3 bases and 1 base, there was a span of 9 bases. This CDR3 contains 14 residues. The CDR3 spells CASSLGQGNYGYTF. As DNA, the CDR3 is TGTGCCAGCAGCTTGGGTCAGGGTAACTATGGCTACACCTTC.

The V gene is TRBV27, the J gene TRBJ1-2, with TRBD1 matching over 10 bases. Unmatched junction bases numbered 4, after V lost 2 bases and J lost 7 bases. CDR3 length: 14 residues. Germline values: CDR1 MNHEY, CDR2 SMNVEV (reference sequence). In DNA form, the CDR3 reads TGTGCCAGCAGTTTACTCGGACAGGGGGTTGGCTACACCTTC. Amino acid sequence: CASSLLGQGVGYTF.